The sequence of this T cell receptor beta chain was determined in a study of blood T cell repertoires in COVID-19. The wider study: Acute-phase and convalescent COVID-19 samples originated in the United States, Italy and Spain.

This CDR3 comprises 17 residues. Trimming cost V 5 bases and J 6 bases, with 23 bases left between them. Germline values: CDR1 MNHEY, CDR2 SVGEGT. Participant ages covered about 18 to 95 years across 20 to 25 US areas. Cohort 3 donors counted as recovered after two negative PCRs, clearance, or resolved symptoms. Only in-frame clones appear in the TCRdb table, and some are missing; sequencing was by immunoSEQ multiplex PCR. This table has a few hundred thousand clones, more than 75% appearing once. This clonotype originated in a man between 25 and 39 years old who had recovered from COVID-19. V usage is TRBV6-2 or TRBV6-3 and J usage is TRBJ2-1, with a tentative D call TRBD2 (5 bases). Sequenced input: PBMCs or T cells enriched from blood (not recorded which). In nucleotides, the CDR3 is TGTGCCAGCAGTATTCGAGGGTCCCCCGTCTCAGGCAATGAGCAGTTCTTC. It encodes CASSIRGSPVSGNEQFF.